This T cell receptor beta chain was sequenced in a study of CD8+CD57+ T cells in acquired aplastic anemia. Study background: Sorted CD4+ and CD8+ cells yielded DNA averaging about 3.1 ug.

Whole-study findings and limits: Overlap between patients and controls comprised 25 to 30 CD8+ CDR3 sequences.

Between the trimmed V and J ends, which lost 6 bases and 7 bases, there was a span of 10 bases. The CDR3 is 12 amino acids. From germline, CDR1 is ENHRY and CDR2 SYGVKD. Patients who underwent sequencing had shown CD8+CD57+ cell expansion by flow cytometry. All participating patients were living with severe acquired aplastic anemia. At blood sampling, none of the patients had yet received therapy. The template used for profiling TCR beta VDJ and CDR3 was genomic DNA. MiXCR, run by TCRdb on the reads, gives a single entry per CDR3 protein. The sample has fewer than 200,000 distinct CDR3 sequences; 65% to 75% are singletons. A remark on this clonotype: Its antigen is currently unknown.

The specimen was sorted CD4+, CD8+, or CD8+CD57+ T cells (not recorded which) from PBMCs. The V call is TRBV10-3, the J call TRBJ2-1; maybe TRBD2 (5 bases). The clonotype comes from a human donor with aplastic anemia. CDR3 sequence reads: CAIRGLTNEQFF. The CDR3 region has the DNA TGTGCCATCAGAGGACTGACAAATGAGCAGTTCTTC.